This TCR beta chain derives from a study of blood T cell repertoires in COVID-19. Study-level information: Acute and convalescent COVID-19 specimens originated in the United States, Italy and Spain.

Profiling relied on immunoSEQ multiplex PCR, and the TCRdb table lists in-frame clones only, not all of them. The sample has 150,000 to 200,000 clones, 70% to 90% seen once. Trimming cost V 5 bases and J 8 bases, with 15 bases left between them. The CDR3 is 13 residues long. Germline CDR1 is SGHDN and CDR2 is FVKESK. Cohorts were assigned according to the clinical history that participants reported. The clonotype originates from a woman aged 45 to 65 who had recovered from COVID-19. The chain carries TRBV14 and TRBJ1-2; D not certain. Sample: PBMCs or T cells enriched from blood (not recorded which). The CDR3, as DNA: TGTGCCAGCAGCACCAAATCTAAGCACGGCTACACCTTC. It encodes CASSTKSKHGYTF.